This T cell receptor (beta chain) came from a study of blood T cell repertoires in COVID-19. Whole-study context: Samples representing acute and convalescent COVID-19 were sourced from the United States, Italy and Spain.

In this sample, this clone turned up once. Per the original data handling: Counts of nucleated cells, estimated from reference gene primer amplification, were obtained. The method was immunoSEQ multiplex PCR; TCRdb's version includes in-frame clones alone and lacks a portion of them. V and J calls and clone size are as listed in that table; D and trimming were resolved from the DNA. The sample has some 50,000 clones; 86% are singletons. V shed 7 bases and J shed 5 bases, with 25 bases lying between them. The CDR3 has 17 residues. Looked up from germline, CDR1 is SGDLS and CDR2 is YYNGEE. V usage is TRBV9 and J usage is TRBJ2-1; a weak D match, TRBD1 (6 bases). Material for sequencing was peripheral blood. This receptor was identified in a woman aged 60-70 years with acute or convalescent COVID-19. CDR3 region: CASAVGVAGDMNNEQFF. The CDR3 region has the DNA TGTGCCAGCGCCGTTGGTGTGGCCGGGGACATGAACAATGAGCAGTTCTTC.